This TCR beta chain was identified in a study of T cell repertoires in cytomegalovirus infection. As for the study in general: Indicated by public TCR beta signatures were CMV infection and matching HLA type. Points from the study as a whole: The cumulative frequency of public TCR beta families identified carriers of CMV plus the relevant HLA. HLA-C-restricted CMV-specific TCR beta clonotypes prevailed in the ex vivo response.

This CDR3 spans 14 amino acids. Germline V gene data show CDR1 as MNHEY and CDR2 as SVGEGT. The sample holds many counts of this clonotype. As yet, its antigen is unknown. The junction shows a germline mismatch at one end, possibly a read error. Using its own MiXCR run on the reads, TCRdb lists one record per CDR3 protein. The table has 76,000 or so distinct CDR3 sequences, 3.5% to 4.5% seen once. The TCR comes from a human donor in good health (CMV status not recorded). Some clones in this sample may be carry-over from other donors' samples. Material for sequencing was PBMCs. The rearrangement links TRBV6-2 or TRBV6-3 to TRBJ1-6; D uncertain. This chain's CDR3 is CASSLQLGNSPLHF. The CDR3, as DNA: TGTGCCAGCAGTCTCCAGTTGGGTAATTCCCCCCTCCACTTT.